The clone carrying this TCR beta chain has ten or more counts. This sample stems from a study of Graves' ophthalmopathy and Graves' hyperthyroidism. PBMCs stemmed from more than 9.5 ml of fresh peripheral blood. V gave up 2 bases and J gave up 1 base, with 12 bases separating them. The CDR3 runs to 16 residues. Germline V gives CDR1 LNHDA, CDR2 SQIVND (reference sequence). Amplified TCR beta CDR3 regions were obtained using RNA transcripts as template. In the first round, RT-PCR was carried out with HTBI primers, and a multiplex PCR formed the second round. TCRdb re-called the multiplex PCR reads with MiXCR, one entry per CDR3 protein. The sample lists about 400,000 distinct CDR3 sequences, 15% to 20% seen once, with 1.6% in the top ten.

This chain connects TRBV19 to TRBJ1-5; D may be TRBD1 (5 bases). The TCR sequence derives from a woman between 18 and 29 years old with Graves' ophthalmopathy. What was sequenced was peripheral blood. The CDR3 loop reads CASSIPTRASNQPQHF. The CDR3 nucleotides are TGTGCCAGTAGTATACCCACCAGGGCCAGCAATCAGCCCCAGCATTTT.